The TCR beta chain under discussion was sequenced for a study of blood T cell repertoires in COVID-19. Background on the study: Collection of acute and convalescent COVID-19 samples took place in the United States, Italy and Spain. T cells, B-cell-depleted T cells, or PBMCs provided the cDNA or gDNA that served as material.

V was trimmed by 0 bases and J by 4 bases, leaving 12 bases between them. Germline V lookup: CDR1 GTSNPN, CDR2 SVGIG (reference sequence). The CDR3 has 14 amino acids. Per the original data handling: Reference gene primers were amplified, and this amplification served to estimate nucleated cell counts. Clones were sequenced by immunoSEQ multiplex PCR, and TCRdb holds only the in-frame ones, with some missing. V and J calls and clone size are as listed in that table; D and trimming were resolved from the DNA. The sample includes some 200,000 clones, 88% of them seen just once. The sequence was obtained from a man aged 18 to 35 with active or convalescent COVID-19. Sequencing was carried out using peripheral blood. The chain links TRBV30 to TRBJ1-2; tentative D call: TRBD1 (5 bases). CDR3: CAWSVGGLPYGYTF. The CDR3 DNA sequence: TGTGCCTGGAGTGTCGGGGGACTCCCCTATGGCTACACCTTC.